This entry lists 20 T cell receptor beta chains sequenced from one sample in a study of blood T cells in healthy people across ages. Combining a sample-barcoded 5' primer with a J-beta primer mix, a second PCR ran for about 6 to 12 cycles. TCRdb used MiXCR to reprocess the 5' RACE reads, holding one entry per CDR3 protein. This sample has roughly 2 million distinct CDR3 sequences, with just under 50% found just once. What was sequenced was blood. Every receptor here comes from a woman aged 40 to 55 in good health.

The V call is TRBV29-1, the J call TRBJ2-1; maybe TRBD1 (6 bases). The germline V gene has CDR1 SQVTM and CDR2 ANQGSEA. Trimming removed 7 bases from V and 8 bases from J, with 18 bases in between. The CDR3 runs 13 residues. CDR3: CSASGGLVDEQFF. The CDR3 coding sequence is TGCAGCGCGAGTGGGGGCCTGGTGGATGAGCAGTTCTTC.

This clonotype was observed a few times. The chain is built from TRBV2 and TRBJ2-1, with 7 nucleotides matching TRBD2. After removal of 6 bases from V and 0 bases from J, the junction contained 5 bases not matched to a gene. The CDR3 extends over 15 amino acids. Germline-derived CDR1 and CDR2 are SNHLY and FYNNEI. Here the CDR3 reads CASRGGTSSYNEQFF. The CDR3 bases are TGTGCCAGCAGGGGGGGGACCAGCTCCTACAATGAGCAGTTCTTC.

This clonotype appeared a few times. The chain employs TRBV28 and TRBJ2-1; the D gene is possibly TRBD1 (5 bases). V lost 2 bases, J lost 8 bases, and 16 bases lay in between. Germline V gene lookup returns CDR1 MDHEN and CDR2 SYDVKM. The CDR3 extends over 15 amino acids. CDR3 sequence: CASSLRAPEGDEQFF. The CDR3 DNA reads TGTGCCAGCAGTTTACGTGCCCCAGAAGGGGATGAGCAGTTCTTC.

V gene TRBV6-5 combines with J gene TRBJ2-7; a weak D match, TRBD2 (5 bases). The CDR3 runs to 13 residues. Germline lookup yields CDR1 MNHEY and CDR2 SVGAGI. Trimming left V 0 bases short and J 2 bases short, with 5 bases between. CDR3: CASSYSEAYEQYF. CDR3 bases: TGTGCCAGCAGTTACTCGGAGGCCTACGAGCAGTACTTC.

J is TRBJ1-6 and V is TRBV27, with D possibly being TRBD1 (6 bases). The germline V and J ends were trimmed by 3 bases and 1 base, with 19 bases remaining between them. Germline V gene sequence: CDR1 MNHEY, CDR2 SMNVEV (reference sequence). The CDR3 is 19 amino acids. The CDR3 sequence is CASSFQGSSSGSYNSPLHF. For the CDR3, the DNA is TGTGCCAGCAGTTTCCAGGGGAGTTCGAGCGGGTCCTATAATTCACCCCTCCACTTT.

This clonotype was seen only a few times. This chain links TRBV7-2 with TRBJ2-7, with D perhaps matching TRBD2 (6 bases). The CDR3 has 14 residues. Deletions cut 1 base from V and 3 bases from J, with 10 bases between. CDR1 and CDR2 from the germline V gene are SGHTA and FQGNSA. The CDR3 nucleotides are TGTGCCAGCAGCTTAGGCCCGGGGGACTACGAGCAGTACTTC. Translated: CASSLGPGDYEQYF.

The V call is TRBV20-1, the J call TRBJ2-3, with D possibly matching TRBD2 (5 bases). V lost 7 bases and J 4 bases, leaving 12 bases between the germline ends. The CDR3 contains 12 residues. Germline CDR1 and CDR2: DFQATT and SNEGSKA (reference sequence). CDR3 DNA sequence: TGCAGTGTTGCGGGTGATTCAGATACGCAGTATTTT. Translating it yields CSVAGDSDTQYF.

This clonotype was recorded only once. V and J are TRBV6-6 and TRBJ2-4; D could derive from TRBD1 or TRBD2 (6 bases each). The CDR3 covers 16 residues. CDR1 is MNHNY and CDR2 is SVGAGI in the germline V gene (reference sequence). The germline V and J ends were trimmed by 7 bases and 0 bases, with 16 bases remaining between them. DNA for the CDR3: TGTGCCAGCAATACAGGGTCGGGGGTAGCCAAAAACATTCAGTACTTC. This sequence encodes CASNTGSGVAKNIQYF.

This chain links TRBV7-9 with TRBJ2-1; 9 bases line up with TRBD1. Germline V gene sequence: CDR1 SEHNR, CDR2 FQNEAQ (reference sequence). Unmatched junction bases numbered 8, after V lost 5 bases and J lost 3 bases. This CDR3 is built from 16 residues. CDR3 residues: CASSPGQGQGYNEQFF. Here the CDR3 DNA reads TGTGCCAGCAGCCCGGGCCAGGGACAGGGCTACAATGAGCAGTTCTTC.

V and J are TRBV7-2 and TRBJ2-7, with TRBD2 matching 7 bases. Matching the DNA end better, TRBJ2-5 makes the J call doubtful. Looked up from germline, CDR1 is SGHTA and CDR2 is FQGNSA. The CDR3 has 15 amino acids. Written as DNA, the CDR3 is TGTGCCAGCAGCTTTACGGGCAGTAGCGGGTCGACCCAGTACTTC. It encodes CASSFTGSSGSTQYF.

The chain combines TRBV27 with TRBJ2-5, with TRBD1 matching 7 bases. The CDR3 is 18 amino acids. Germline V lookup: CDR1 MNHEY, CDR2 SMNVEV (reference sequence). V trimming: 3 bases; J trimming: 1 base; junction bases outside the gene matches: 14. The CDR3 sequence: CASSLLWRRTGRQETQYF. CDR3 in DNA: TGTGCCAGCAGTTTGTTGTGGCGTCGGACAGGACGCCAAGAGACCCAGTACTTC.

V gene TRBV20-1 combines with J gene TRBJ2-1; D remains unclear. The assigned J gene may be wrong: the sequence end matches TRBJ2-7 better. The CDR3 covers 15 residues. The germline V gene has CDR1 DFQATT and CDR2 SNEGSKA (reference sequence). CDR3 DNA sequence: TGCAGTGCTAGAGTAGCTTCCCTTCCTCACAATGAGCAGTACTTC. It translates to CSARVASLPHNEQYF.

The V and J genes are TRBV4-3 and TRBJ2-5; 7 bases are a match to TRBD1. From germline, CDR1 is LGHNA and CDR2 YSLEER. V shed 1 base and J 9 bases; nucleotides not matched to a gene: 8. CDR3 length equals 14 residues. CDR3 sequence (DNA): TGCGCCAGCAGCCAAGGACAGGGTTTCGATGCCCAGTACTTC. Protein: CASSQGQGFDAQYF.

This clonotype came up a few times. The V call is TRBV20-1, the J call TRBJ2-1, with a tentative D call TRBD1 (6 bases). The germline V and J ends were trimmed by 3 bases and 3 bases, with 12 bases remaining between them. This CDR3 has 14 amino acids. Germline V gene lookup returns CDR1 DFQATT and CDR2 SNEGSKA (reference sequence). CDR3 sequence reads: CSASTTGYYNEQFF. In DNA, the CDR3 is TGCAGTGCTAGCACGACAGGCTACTACAATGAGCAGTTCTTC.

J is TRBJ2-1 and V is TRBV6-2 or TRBV6-3; 9 nucleotides align to TRBD2. Trimming took 2 bases from V and 8 from J; bases not matched to a gene: 7. Germline CDR1 reads MNHEY; CDR2 reads SVGEGT. This CDR3 is built from 15 residues. The CDR3 nucleotides are TGTGCCAGCAGTTACGCGGCGGGGGGGCCCTATGAGCAGTTCTTC. Protein product: CASSYAAGGPYEQFF.

The chain employs TRBV28 and TRBJ1-4; D is possibly TRBD1 (5 bases). The V end lost 5 bases, the J end lost 5 bases, and 12 bases lay between the germline ends. Germline CDR1 and CDR2: MDHEN and SYDVKM. The CDR3 is made up of 14 amino acids. CDR3: CASSPRGINEKLFF. CDR3 bases: TGTGCCAGCAGTCCACGGGGGATAAATGAAAAACTGTTTTTT.

The chain uses TRBV5-6 and TRBJ2-7; 12 bases line up with TRBD1. This CDR3 is 14 amino acids long. Germline loops: CDR1 SGHDT, CDR2 YYEEEE. V trimming: 4 bases; J trimming: 6 bases; junction bases outside the gene matches: 5. The CDR3 DNA sequence: TGTGCCAGCAGCACCGGGACAGGGGGCCCCGAGCAGTACTTC. It yields the protein CASSTGTGGPEQYF.

This clonotype was found a few times. CDR3 in DNA: TGTGCCAGCAGACGGGTAGGGGCTCGGGACGAGCAGTACTTC. It yields the protein CASRRVGARDEQYF. This sequence joins TRBV12-3 or TRBV12-4 and TRBJ2-4, with D maybe TRBD1 (5 bases). The DNA end is more similar to TRBJ2-7, so the J call may be wrong. The CDR3 length is 14 residues.

The V call is TRBV5-5, the J call TRBJ2-7; a possible D gene is TRBD1 (5 bases). Germline CDR1 SGHKS, CDR2 YYEKEE (reference sequence). Trimming shortened V by 1 base and J by 4 bases, and 15 bases separated the two germline ends. The CDR3 is 15 residues long. The CDR3 sequence is CASSLSHTRDYEQYF. The CDR3 nucleotides are TGTGCCAGCAGCTTGAGCCATACCAGGGATTACGAGCAGTACTTC.

V is TRBV4-1 and J is TRBJ1-4, with TRBD1 as a possible D gene (5 bases). This CDR3 is built from 18 residues. CDR1 MGHRA and CDR2 YSYEKL come from the germline V gene. V was shortened by 3 bases and J by 5 bases, with 22 bases between the two germline ends. The DNA for the CDR3 is TGCGCCAGCAGCCAGGATGGGGGTTGGGGCGGGACGAATGAAAAACTGTTTTTT. This gives the protein CASSQDGGWGGTNEKLFF.